This T cell receptor beta chain was sequenced during a study of OX40 agonist ivuxolimab in advanced cancers. General study results and limits: The average count of expanded clones was higher among CD8+ T cells than among CD4+.

Libraries were prepared by immunoSEQ multiplex PCR; TCRdb keeps only in-frame clonotypes and omits some of them. The table has about 61,000 clones, about 90% seen once. Notes on this clone: Its specificity is unknown.

Systemic immunosuppression or a history of autoimmune disease excluded patients. Collection of blood occurred at baseline, at cycle 4 day 1, and at cycle 7 day 1. The sequence derives from an adult with an advanced solid tumor such as melanoma, head and neck, liver or kidney cancer. The specimen was CD4+ or CD8+ T cells sorted from blood, collected in a trial of the OX40 agonist ivuxolimab.

CDR3 nucleotides: TGTGCCTGGAGTTCTAGGGGCTCCTATAATTCACCCCTCCACTTT. This codes for CAWSSRGSYNSPLHF. The V gene is TRBV30, the J gene TRBJ1-6; D might be TRBD1 (5 bases). Germline-derived CDR1 and CDR2 are GTSNPN and SVGIG (reference sequence). Between the trimmed V and J ends, which lost 2 bases and 0 bases, there was a span of 8 bases. The CDR3 consists of 15 residues.